This T cell receptor beta chain was identified in a study of blood T cell repertoires in COVID-19. This CDR3 has 14 residues. Germline V gene sequence: CDR1 LNHNV, CDR2 YYDKDF (reference sequence). The trim removed 1 base at V and 7 bases at J, leaving 5 bases unmatched. Assay used: immunoSEQ multiplex PCR; TCRdb lists only in-frame clones, some missing. The table has 50,000 or so clones, more than 80% seen once; the top ten hold approximately 15%. The origin of this receptor is a human donor in a cohort sampled during active COVID-19. The sequenced material came from peripheral blood. The gene calls are TRBV15 and TRBJ2-7, with 9 bases identical to TRBD2. The CDR3 sequence is CATSRVAGVWEQYF. The CDR3 coding sequence is TGTGCCACCAGCAGAGTAGCGGGAGTTTGGGAGCAGTACTTC.